The 16 T cell receptor beta chains listed next were all sequenced from one sample in a study of blood T cell repertoires in COVID-19 (TCRdb year 2020). The library was generated by the immunoSEQ multiplex PCR assay. The table comes from immuneACCESS by way of TCRdb, which keeps in-frame sequences with V and J called. Part of the clones is missing from these tables; in studies checked, under half for an unresolved V gene and the rest for unknown reasons. The sample yields around 250,000 clones; around 86% were counted once. About 3% of the sample is in the top ten clones. The sample taken for sequencing was peripheral blood. The receptors shown here come from a woman aged 30 to 39 with active or convalescent COVID-19.

The chain has TRBV5-1 and TRBJ2-4; 15 bases match TRBD2. V was pared by 4 bases and J by 6 bases, with 8 bases of the junction left unmatched. The CDR3 is 17 amino acids. Germline V gives CDR1 SGHRS, CDR2 YFSETQ. The CDR3 sequence: CASSAGLAGGRLNIQYF. CDR3 in DNA: TGCGCCAGCAGCGCCGGACTAGCGGGGGGGCGGTTAAACATTCAGTACTTC.

The V call is TRBV5-4, the J call TRBJ2-7; 8 positions agree with TRBD2. CDR3 size: 15 residues. The trim removed 3 bases at V and 4 bases at J, leaving 9 bases unmatched. The germline V gene has CDR1 SGHNT and CDR2 YYREEE (reference sequence). CDR3 amino acids: CASSSPGLADYEQYF. The CDR3 DNA reads TGTGCCAGCAGCTCCCCCGGACTAGCAGATTACGAGCAGTACTTC.

The gene calls are TRBV4-3 and TRBJ1-4, with unresolved D. Germline CDR1 and CDR2: LGHNA and YSLEER. The length of the CDR3 is 16 residues. V lost 0 bases to trimming and J lost 8 bases, with 16 bases between them. The CDR3 reads CASSQDIRDLLEKLFF. CDR3 bases: TGCGCCAGCAGCCAAGATATTCGGGATCTATTGGAAAAACTGTTTTTT.

The chain joins TRBV10-1 to TRBJ2-1; 10 positions match TRBD2. The CDR3 is 20 residues long. Trimming took 4 bases from V and 0 from J; bases not matched to a gene: 15. The germline V gene encodes CDR1 WNHNN and CDR2 SYGVQD (reference sequence). CDR3 in amino acids: CASSALRIAGGTSSYNEQFF. The CDR3 DNA reads TGCGCCAGCAGTGCCCTCCGGATAGCGGGGGGTACTAGCTCCTACAATGAGCAGTTCTTC.

This CDR3 reads CASSPGGQGSEAFF. The CDR3 DNA is TGTGCCAGCAGCCCCGGGGGACAGGGAAGTGAAGCTTTCTTT. J is TRBJ1-1 and V is TRBV5-4, with 9 bases fitting TRBD1. Germline V lookup: CDR1 SGHNT, CDR2 YYREEE (reference sequence). The CDR3 consists of 14 residues. With 4 bases clipped from V and 7 bases from J, the junction kept 8 bases outside the gene matches.

The rearrangement joins TRBV19 to TRBJ2-1, with TRBD2 as a possible D gene (6 bases). Trimming pared 2 bases from V and 9 bases from J, leaving 14 bases between. The germline V gene encodes CDR1 LNHDA and CDR2 SQIVND (reference sequence). The CDR3 consists of 14 residues. The CDR3 spells CASSITRDGGEQFF. DNA of the CDR3: TGTGCCAGTAGTATAACTCGGGACGGGGGTGAGCAGTTCTTC.

The chain combines TRBV15 with TRBJ2-1; a weak D match, TRBD2 (6 bases). Trimming cost V 3 bases and J 8 bases, with 11 bases left between them. This CDR3 contains 13 residues. The V gene's germline CDR1 is LNHNV and CDR2 YYDKDF (reference sequence). CDR3 bases: TGTGCCACCAGCAGTGGAGGGTCGCATGAGCAGTTCTTC. Protein sequence: CATSSGGSHEQFF.

The chain recombines TRBV4-2 with TRBJ2-3; 10 nucleotides align to TRBD1. Trimming at V came to 5 bases and at J to 3 bases, leaving 8 bases not matched to a gene. Germline assignment: CDR1 LGHNA and CDR2 YNFKEQ. The CDR3 contains 16 residues. DNA of the CDR3: TGTGCCAGCAGCACCCGGACAGGGGGAGGGACAGATACGCAGTATTTT. It codes for CASSTRTGGGTDTQYF.

This rearrangement joins TRBV18 to TRBJ1-1; no firm D call. The ends were cut back, 2 bases at V and 5 bases at J, with 9 bases in the middle. Germline V gene sequence: CDR1 KGHSH, CDR2 LQKENI. This CDR3 is 13 amino acids long. The CDR3 loop reads CASSPGRDTEAFF. The CDR3 DNA follows: TGTGCCAGCTCACCAGGGAGGGATACTGAAGCTTTCTTT.

The J gene is TRBJ2-2, the V gene TRBV5-5; D possibly corresponds to TRBD1 (6 bases). Trimming removed 3 bases from V and 4 bases from J, with 10 bases in between. The CDR3 extends over 14 amino acids. Germline CDR1 and CDR2: SGHKS and YYEKEE (reference sequence). CDR3 in amino acids: CASSSGVSTGELFF. The CDR3 bases are TGTGCCAGCAGCTCAGGGGTGAGCACCGGGGAGCTGTTTTTT. The full variable domain, in which reference TRBV5-5 and TRBJ2-2 provide the parts outside the CDR3, is DAGVTQSPTHLIKTRGQQVTLRCSPISGHKSVSWYQQVLGQGPQFIFQYYEKEERGRGNFPDRFSARQFPNYSSELNVNALLLGDSALYLCASSSGVSTGELFFGEGSRLTVL.

The rearrangement links TRBV29-1 to TRBJ1-2; D is undetermined. This CDR3 region has 12 residues. The V and J ends lost 4 bases and 4 bases respectively, with 10 bases between them. CDR1 and CDR2 from the germline V gene are SQVTM and ANQGSEA. Here the CDR3 DNA reads TGCAGCGTTGGGTCCTTAGTCTATGGCTACACCTTC. Protein: CSVGSLVYGYTF.

The chain carries TRBV19 and TRBJ2-3; the match to TRBD1 covers 8 bases. The CDR3 sequence is 15 residues long. CDR1 and CDR2 from the germline V gene are LNHDA and SQIVND (reference sequence). V trimming: 5 bases; J trimming: 3 bases; junction bases outside the gene matches: 7. The CDR3 loop reads CASSLRGPGTDTQYF. The DNA for the CDR3 is TGTGCCAGTAGTCTCAGGGGGCCGGGGACAGATACGCAGTATTTT.

The chain joins TRBV19 to TRBJ1-1, with 9 bases fitting TRBD1. This CDR3 region has 14 residues. Per germline, CDR1 LNHDA and CDR2 SQIVND (reference sequence). V was clipped by 2 bases and J by 5 bases; unmatched bases: 3. This CDR3 is CASSITGGGTEAFF. CDR3 nucleotide sequence: TGTGCCAGTAGTATAACAGGGGGCGGAACTGAAGCTTTCTTT.

This chain links TRBV6-7 with TRBJ1-2, with D hard to call. TRBV6-7 is recorded as an ORF, its role being uncertain. There are 11 residues in the CDR3. The CDR3 sequence is CALGFRYGYTF. CDR3 sequence (DNA): TGTGCGCTAGGCTTTCGCTATGGCTACACCTTC.

This clone appeared a single time. The CDR3 sequence: CASTLAGRGQGVYSNQPQHF. CDR3 DNA: TGTGCCAGTACCTTAGCGGGGAGGGGACAGGGGGTATATAGCAATCAGCCCCAGCATTTT. The chain is built from TRBV19 and TRBJ1-5; 11 nucleotides line up with TRBD1. CDR1 and CDR2 from the germline V gene are LNHDA and SQIVND (reference sequence). J gave up 0 bases and V 7 bases, and 17 bases lay outside the gene matches. CDR3 length equals 20 residues. Full variable domain (rest looked up from reference TRBV19 and TRBJ1-5): DGGITQSPKYLFRKEGQNVTLSCEQNLNHDAMYWYRQDPGQGLRLIYYSQIVNDFQKGDIAEGYSVSREKKESFPLTVTSAQKNPTAFYLCASTLAGRGQGVYSNQPQHFGDGTRLSIL.

The rearrangement uses TRBV5-4 and TRBJ2-7; 11 bases are shared with TRBD1. Trimming cost V 4 bases and J 3 bases; bases outside gene matches: 6. Germline assignment: CDR1 SGHNT and CDR2 YYREEE (reference sequence). The CDR3 runs to 15 residues. CDR3 loop: CASSLRGTGGYEQYF. In DNA form, the CDR3 reads TGTGCCAGCAGCCTACGGGGGACAGGGGGCTACGAGCAGTACTTC.